What follows describes a single T cell receptor beta chain. The entry originates in a study of cytotoxic CD8 clonotypes in ibrutinib-treated CLL. Only in-frame clones appear in the TCRdb table, and some are missing; sequencing was by immunoSEQ multiplex PCR. The top ten clones hold under 20% of a sample with fewer than 45,000 clones, 49% of them seen once. Trimming pared 9 bases from V and 0 bases from J, leaving 12 bases between. Germline CDR1 is MNHNS and CDR2 is SASEGT. The CDR3 contains 14 residues. PBMCs were cryopreserved, and around 1.9 micrograms of genomic DNA from them went into TCR beta libraries.

The chain combines TRBV6-1 with TRBJ1-5, with D hard to call. Sequenced material: PBMCs, taken before ibrutinib treatment. The receptor was derived from a human donor with chronic lymphocytic leukemia. The CDR3 nucleotides are TGTGCCAGTACCTATCCTGATAGCAATCAGCCCCAGCATTTT. It translates to CASTYPDSNQPQHF.